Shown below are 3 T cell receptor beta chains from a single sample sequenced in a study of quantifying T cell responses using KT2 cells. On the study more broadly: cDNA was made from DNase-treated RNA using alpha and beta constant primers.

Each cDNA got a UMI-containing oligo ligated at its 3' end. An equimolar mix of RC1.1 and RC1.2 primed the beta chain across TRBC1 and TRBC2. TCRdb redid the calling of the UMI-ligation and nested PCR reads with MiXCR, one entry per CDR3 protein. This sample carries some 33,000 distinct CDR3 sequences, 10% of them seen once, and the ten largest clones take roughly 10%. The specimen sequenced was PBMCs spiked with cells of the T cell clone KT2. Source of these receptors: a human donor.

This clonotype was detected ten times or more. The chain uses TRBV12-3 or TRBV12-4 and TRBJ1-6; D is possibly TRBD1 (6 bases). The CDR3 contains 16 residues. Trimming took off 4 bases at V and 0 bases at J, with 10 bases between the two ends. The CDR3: CASSSDSRSYNSPLHF. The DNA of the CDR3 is TGTGCCAGCAGTTCGGACAGCCGCTCCTATAATTCACCCCTCCACTTT.

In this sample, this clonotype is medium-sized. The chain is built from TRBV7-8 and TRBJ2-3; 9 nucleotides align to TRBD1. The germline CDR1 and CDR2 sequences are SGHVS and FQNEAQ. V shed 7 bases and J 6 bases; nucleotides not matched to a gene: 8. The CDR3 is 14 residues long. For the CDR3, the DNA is TGTGCCAGCACCTGGACAGGGGAATCCGATACGCAGTATTTT. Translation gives CASTWTGESDTQYF. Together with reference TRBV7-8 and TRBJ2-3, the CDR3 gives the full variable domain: GAGVSQSPRYKVAKRGQDVALRCDPISGHVSLFWYQQALGQGPEFLTYFQNEAQLDKSGLPSDRFFAERPEGSVSTLKIQRTQQEDSAVYLCASTWTGESDTQYFGPGTRLTVL.

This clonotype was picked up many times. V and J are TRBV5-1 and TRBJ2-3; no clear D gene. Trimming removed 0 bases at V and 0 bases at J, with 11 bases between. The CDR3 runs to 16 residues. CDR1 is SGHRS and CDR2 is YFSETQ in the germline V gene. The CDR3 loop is CASSLEGRLSTDTQYF. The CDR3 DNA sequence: TGCGCCAGCAGCTTGGAGGGCCGCTTGAGCACAGATACGCAGTATTTT.